These T cell receptor beta chains were read from a single sample in a study of blood T cell repertoires in COVID-19. Repertoires were generated with immunoSEQ multiplex PCR, while TCRdb's copy carries only in-frame clones and drops some. The sample lists under 40,000 clones, about four fifths occurring once. The sample taken for sequencing was peripheral blood. These receptors were taken from a man in his forties or fifties with active or convalescent COVID-19. Both conserved end residues are part of each CDR3. The D gene is left open where the match is weak. Clone size is shown for a subset of rows, as once, few, many or a class of expanded clone.

d_gene: TRBD1; abundance: .; j_gene: TRBJ2-7; v_gene: TRBV4-1; CDR3aa: CASSSPGQGASYEQYF; CDR3nt: TGCGCCAGCAGCTCACCGGGACAGGGGGCCTCCTACGAGCAGTACTTC
d_gene: .; abundance: few; j_gene: TRBJ1-6; v_gene: TRBV5-4; CDR3aa: CASSSGSRAGESPLHF; CDR3nt: TGTGCCAGCAGCTCAGGTTCGAGGGCTGGAGAATCACCCCTCCACTTT
d_gene: .; abundance: .; j_gene: TRBJ1-2; v_gene: TRBV5-1; CDR3aa: CASSLTQGPNFYGYTF; CDR3nt: TGCGCCAGCAGCTTGACTCAGGGGCCCAACTTCTATGGCTACACCTTC
d_gene: TRBD1; abundance: .; j_gene: TRBJ2-3; v_gene: TRBV18; CDR3aa: CASSPVGQDKATQYF; CDR3nt: TGTGCCAGCTCACCAGTAGGACAGGACAAGGCTACGCAGTATTTT
d_gene: TRBD1; abundance: .; j_gene: TRBJ1-1; v_gene: TRBV4-1; CDR3aa: CASTPRTGANTEAFF; CDR3nt: TGCGCCAGCACCCCGAGGACAGGGGCCAACACTGAAGCTTTCTTT
d_gene: .; abundance: once; j_gene: TRBJ1-1; v_gene: TRBV30; CDR3aa: CAWSLGRGRTEAFF; CDR3nt: TGTGCCTGGAGTTTGGGCAGGGGCAGGACTGAAGCTTTCTTT
d_gene: .; abundance: .; j_gene: TRBJ1-1; v_gene: TRBV19; CDR3aa: CASSLAGYTEAFF; CDR3nt: TGTGCCAGTAGCTTGGCAGGGTACACTGAAGCTTTCTTT
d_gene: .; abundance: .; j_gene: TRBJ1-2; v_gene: TRBV6-5; CDR3aa: CASSQMRGDGYTF; CDR3nt: TGTGCCAGCAGCCAAATGCGGGGGGATGGCTACACCTTC
d_gene: .; abundance: .; j_gene: TRBJ2-7; v_gene: TRBV30; CDR3aa: CAWSLLGGGDEQYF; CDR3nt: TGTGCCTGGAGTCTGTTAGGGGGTGGGGACGAGCAGTACTTC
d_gene: TRBD1; abundance: .; j_gene: TRBJ1-2; v_gene: TRBV7-6; CDR3aa: CASSLRQGDGYTF; CDR3nt: TGTGCCAGCAGCTTAAGACAGGGGGACGGCTACACCTTC
d_gene: TRBD1; abundance: .; j_gene: TRBJ1-6; v_gene: TRBV6-1; CDR3aa: CASSEGQGLMNSPLHF; CDR3nt: TGTGCCAGCAGTGAAGGACAGGGTCTAATGAATTCACCCCTCCACTTT
d_gene: .; abundance: .; j_gene: TRBJ1-1; v_gene: TRBV27; CDR3aa: CASSLTALNTEAFF; CDR3nt: TGTGCCAGCAGTTTGACAGCTTTGAACACTGAAGCTTTCTTT
d_gene: .; abundance: once; j_gene: TRBJ1-1; v_gene: TRBV2; CDR3aa: CASRYRNTEAFF; CDR3nt: TGTGCCAGCAGATACAGAAACACTGAAGCTTTCTTT
d_gene: .; abundance: .; j_gene: TRBJ1-2; v_gene: TRBV18; CDR3aa: CASSPSAGMYGYTF; CDR3nt: TGTGCCAGCTCACCATCAGCAGGGATGTATGGCTACACCTTC
d_gene: TRBD1; abundance: .; j_gene: TRBJ1-6; v_gene: TRBV28; CDR3aa: CASSTRQGATYNSPLHF; CDR3nt: TGTGCCAGCAGTACACGACAGGGGGCAACCTATAATTCACCCCTCCACTTT
d_gene: TRBD1; abundance: .; j_gene: TRBJ1-2; v_gene: TRBV29-1; CDR3aa: CSFFTGTGGAGGYTF; CDR3nt: TGCAGCTTTTTTACCGGGACAGGGGGCGCCGGGGGCTACACCTTC
d_gene: TRBD1; abundance: few; j_gene: TRBJ2-3; v_gene: TRBV6-1; CDR3aa: CASSGGQGAITDTQYF; CDR3nt: TGTGCCAGCAGTGGGGGACAGGGGGCCATCACAGATACGCAGTATTTT
d_gene: .; abundance: few; j_gene: TRBJ1-6; v_gene: TRBV11-2; CDR3aa: CASSFSGTGHSPLHF; CDR3nt: TGTGCCAGCAGCTTCTCCGGGACTGGGCATTCACCCCTCCACTTT
d_gene: TRBD1; abundance: .; j_gene: TRBJ1-4; v_gene: TRBV15; CDR3aa: CATSSQQGPNEKLFF; CDR3nt: TGTGCCACCAGCAGCCAACAGGGGCCTAATGAAAAACTGTTTTTT
d_gene: .; abundance: .; j_gene: TRBJ2-2; v_gene: TRBV6-4; CDR3aa: CASSDRGTGELFF; CDR3nt: TGTGCCAGCAGTGACAGGGGCACCGGGGAGCTGTTTTTT
d_gene: TRBD1; abundance: .; j_gene: TRBJ2-7; v_gene: TRBV12-3/TRBV12-4; CDR3aa: CASSRGTAEQYF; CDR3nt: TGTGCCAGCAGCCGTGGGACAGCCGAGCAGTACTTC
d_gene: .; abundance: few; j_gene: TRBJ2-2; v_gene: TRBV7-2; CDR3aa: CASSFGGQTTGELFF; CDR3nt: TGTGCCAGCAGCTTCGGGGGGCAAACCACCGGGGAGCTGTTTTTT
d_gene: TRBD1; abundance: .; j_gene: TRBJ2-7; v_gene: TRBV7-9; CDR3aa: CASSFGTGKNEQYF; CDR3nt: TGTGCCAGCAGCTTTGGGACAGGGAAGAACGAGCAGTACTTC
d_gene: TRBD1; abundance: .; j_gene: TRBJ2-7; v_gene: TRBV6-5; CDR3aa: CASTRQGREYF; CDR3nt: TGTGCCAGCACACGACAGGGTCGGGAATACTTC
d_gene: .; abundance: .; j_gene: TRBJ2-7; v_gene: TRBV12-3/TRBV12-4; CDR3aa: CASSLSNYEQYF; CDR3nt: TGTGCCAGCAGTTTAAGCAACTACGAGCAGTACTTC
d_gene: .; abundance: .; j_gene: TRBJ1-6; v_gene: TRBV21-1; CDR3aa: CASSKDKGQLNSPLHF; CDR3nt: TGTGCCAGCAGCAAAGATAAGGGACAGTTAAATTCACCCCTCCACTTT
d_gene: .; abundance: few; j_gene: TRBJ2-1; v_gene: TRBV2; CDR3aa: CASSEGGGGEQFF; CDR3nt: TGTGCCAGCAGTGAAGGGGGGGGCGGTGAGCAGTTCTTC
d_gene: TRBD1; abundance: .; j_gene: TRBJ1-2; v_gene: TRBV30; CDR3aa: CACPGGGLISNGYTF; CDR3nt: TGTGCCTGCCCAGGGGGCGGGTTAATTAGTAATGGCTACACCTTC
d_gene: .; abundance: .; j_gene: TRBJ2-1; v_gene: TRBV14; CDR3aa: CASSLPGYNEQFF; CDR3nt: TGTGCCAGCAGCCTTCCGGGGTACAATGAGCAGTTCTTC
d_gene: .; abundance: once; j_gene: TRBJ1-1; v_gene: TRBV18; CDR3aa: CASSPGQNTEAFF; CDR3nt: TGTGCCAGCTCACCGGGACAGAACACTGAAGCTTTCTTT
d_gene: TRBD1; abundance: .; j_gene: TRBJ1-5; v_gene: TRBV19; CDR3aa: CASSPPTGDRNQPQHF; CDR3nt: TGTGCCAGTAGTCCTCCAACGGGGGACAGAAATCAGCCCCAGCATTTT
d_gene: TRBD1; abundance: .; j_gene: TRBJ1-1; v_gene: TRBV6-6; CDR3aa: CASSLTGGTEAFF; CDR3nt: TGTGCCAGCAGCCTGACAGGGGGAACTGAAGCTTTCTTT
d_gene: .; abundance: .; j_gene: TRBJ2-5; v_gene: TRBV5-6; CDR3aa: CASSSAGGIETQYF; CDR3nt: TGTGCCAGCAGCTCCGCCGGGGGAATAGAGACCCAGTACTTC
d_gene: .; abundance: .; j_gene: TRBJ2-1; v_gene: TRBV7-9; CDR3aa: CASSLYEDNEQFF; CDR3nt: TGTGCCAGCAGCCTCTATGAAGACAATGAGCAGTTCTTC
d_gene: .; abundance: few; j_gene: TRBJ1-1; v_gene: TRBV11-2; CDR3aa: CASSLAGLNTEAFF; CDR3nt: TGTGCCAGCAGCTTAGCAGGGCTGAACACTGAAGCTTTCTTT
d_gene: TRBD1; abundance: .; j_gene: TRBJ2-3; v_gene: TRBV5-1; CDR3aa: CASSFKGAGDTQYF; CDR3nt: TGCGCCAGCAGCTTCAAGGGGGCAGGAGATACGCAGTATTTT
d_gene: .; abundance: .; j_gene: TRBJ2-7; v_gene: TRBV5-1; CDR3aa: CASSPSLTGGLSYEQYF; CDR3nt: TGCGCCAGCAGCCCTTCCTTGACAGGAGGTTTATCCTACGAGCAGTACTTC
d_gene: .; abundance: .; j_gene: TRBJ1-3; v_gene: TRBV19; CDR3aa: CASSNYQAPGNTIYF; CDR3nt: TGTGCCAGTAGCAACTACCAAGCCCCTGGAAACACCATATATTTT
d_gene: TRBD1; abundance: few; j_gene: TRBJ1-1; v_gene: TRBV30; CDR3aa: CALGRDRGLRDTEAFF; CDR3nt: TGTGCCTTAGGAAGAGACAGGGGGCTGAGGGACACTGAAGCTTTCTTT
d_gene: TRBD1; abundance: once; j_gene: TRBJ2-2; v_gene: TRBV11-2; CDR3aa: CASSLGGGVGTGELFF; CDR3nt: TGTGCCAGCAGCTTAGGAGGGGGCGTAGGAACCGGGGAGCTGTTTTTT
d_gene: .; abundance: .; j_gene: TRBJ1-2; v_gene: TRBV5-6; CDR3aa: CASSGAGHYGYTF; CDR3nt: TGTGCCAGCAGCGGGGCAGGGCACTATGGCTACACCTTC
d_gene: TRBD1; abundance: .; j_gene: TRBJ2-7; v_gene: TRBV29-1; CDR3aa: CSVESGGFYF; CDR3nt: TGCAGCGTTGAGTCAGGGGGCTTTTACTTC
d_gene: .; abundance: .; j_gene: TRBJ1-2; v_gene: TRBV27; CDR3aa: CASSSRQAYGYTF; CDR3nt: TGTGCCAGCAGTTCACGACAAGCTTATGGCTACACCTTC
d_gene: TRBD2; abundance: .; j_gene: TRBJ2-3; v_gene: TRBV28; CDR3aa: CASSTLAGGPVDTQYF; CDR3nt: TGTGCCAGCAGTACTTTAGCGGGGGGGCCGGTGGATACGCAGTATTTT
d_gene: .; abundance: .; j_gene: TRBJ2-7; v_gene: TRBV7-9; CDR3aa: CASSSTGAGLGQYF; CDR3nt: TGTGCCAGCAGCTCAACGGGAGCTGGATTGGGGCAGTACTTC
d_gene: TRBD1; abundance: few; j_gene: TRBJ2-2; v_gene: TRBV24-1; CDR3aa: CATSDPGQGGTGELFF; CDR3nt: TGTGCCACCAGTGACCCCGGACAGGGCGGCACCGGGGAGCTGTTTTTT
d_gene: TRBD1; abundance: .; j_gene: TRBJ2-7; v_gene: TRBV12-5; CDR3aa: CASGLEVAGQGNYEQYF; CDR3nt: TGTGCTAGTGGTTTGGAGGTGGCGGGACAGGGGAACTACGAGCAGTACTTC